Listed below are T cell receptor beta chains from one sample, sequenced in a study of a mutant IDH1 vaccine in newly diagnosed glioma. These receptors are not linked to any known antigen. Assay: immunoSEQ multiplex PCR; the TCRdb copy retains only in-frame clones and omits some. The table shows 100,000 to 150,000 clones, with over 75% occurring only once. The material sequenced was PBMCs, taken from a glioma patient whose treatment included an IDH1 peptide vaccine. The receptor set was obtained from a man aged 40-49 years with glioma. Each CDR3 is given with its conserved first and last residue. A D gene is named only where the DNA matches it firmly. Size values are once, few and many counts, or a class for expanded clones, and some rows have none.

>many|TRBJ2-1|TRBV2|-
TGTGCCAGCAGTGAATTGGGGGCCTCCAATGAGCAGTTCTTC
CASSELGASNEQFF
>few|TRBJ2-5|TRBV6-6|TRBD1
TGTGCCAGCAGGAGGACAGGGGGCCAAGAGACCCAGTACTTC
CASRRTGGQETQYF
>-|TRBJ2-7|TRBV30|TRBD1
TGTGCCTGGAAGGAAAGGGACAGGCGAACCTACGAGCAGTACTTC
CAWKERDRRTYEQYF
>-|TRBJ2-1|TRBV6-5|-
TGTGCCAGCAGTTACAGCTCCTACAATGAGCAGTTCTTC
CASSYSSYNEQFF
>-|TRBJ2-7|TRBV11-2|-
TGTGCCAGCAGCTTCCTAATAACGGGCTCCTACGAGCAGTACTTC
CASSFLITGSYEQYF
>-|TRBJ1-4|TRBV15|-
TGTGCCACCAGCAGAGATAGCACTAACTCTATGGAAAAACTGTTTTTT
CATSRDSTNSMEKLFF
>-|TRBJ2-7|TRBV27|-
TGTGCCAGCAATCCTAGCTCGGGACACCTTTCCTACGAGCAGTACTTC
CASNPSSGHLSYEQYF
>-|TRBJ1-5|TRBV7-8|TRBD1
TGTGCCAGCAGCAAGGGACAGTCCAGGAGCAATCAGCCCCAGCATTTT
CASSKGQSRSNQPQHF
>-|TRBJ2-3|TRBV2|TRBD2
TGTGCCAGCAGTGGGACTAGCGGAACAGATACGCAGTATTTT
CASSGTSGTDTQYF
>-|TRBJ1-2|TRBV4-3|TRBD1
TGCGCCAGCAGCCAAGATAGCAGGGGGTATGGCTACACCTTC
CASSQDSRGYGYTF
>-|TRBJ1-5|TRBV28|-
TGTGCCAGCAGTTTGGGAGGTTATAGCAATCAGCCCCAGCATTTT
CASSLGGYSNQPQHF
>few|TRBJ1-5|TRBV5-1|-
TGCGCCAGCAGCTTAAGTGGGAAAGCGGGACAGCCCCAGCATTTT
CASSLSGKAGQPQHF
>-|TRBJ2-1|TRBV15|TRBD1
TGTGCCACCAGCAGAGCTGCCGGGACAGTCCCCTATGAGCAGTTCTTC
CATSRAAGTVPYEQFF
>few|TRBJ1-1|TRBV30|-
TGTGCCTGGAGTAAGAGCGGCACTGAAGCTTTCTTT
CAWSKSGTEAFF
>-|TRBJ2-3|TRBV4-2|TRBD2
TGTGCCAGCAGCCCAACTAGCGGGAGGGGCGATACGCAGTATTTT
CASSPTSGRGDTQYF
>-|TRBJ2-4|TRBV5-8|-
TGTGCCAGCAGCTTGTTCGTGCGAAACATTCAGTACTTC
CASSLFVRNIQYF
>-|TRBJ2-5|TRBV7-2|-
TGTGCCAGCAGCTTAGGGTGGGAGGACCCCGTCCGTGAGACCCAGTACTTC
CASSLGWEDPVRETQYF
>-|TRBJ1-3|TRBV12-5|-
TGTGCTAGTGGTTTGGGACCTACAGGTGGGGACTACTCTGGAAACACCATATATTTT
CASGLGPTGGDYSGNTIYF
>-|TRBJ1-5|TRBV19|TRBD1
TGTGCCAGTAGTACAGGGGGCAGGCAGCCCCAGCATTTT
CASSTGGRQPQHF
>-|TRBJ1-1|TRBV11-2|-
TGTGCCAGCAGCTTAATAACAGCGAACACTGAAGCTTTCTTT
CASSLITANTEAFF
>-|TRBJ2-3|TRBV7-9|TRBD2
TGTGCCAGCAGTTTTAGCGGGGTCCCGACAGATACGCAGTATTTT
CASSFSGVPTDTQYF
>-|TRBJ2-3|TRBV5-1|-
TGCGCCAGCAGCTTGTTTGGCACAGATACGCAGTATTTT
CASSLFGTDTQYF
>-|TRBJ2-1|TRBV4-1|-
TGCGCCAGCAGCCTCTTGGCCGGGGGCCCAAGCTCCTACAATGAGCAGTTCTTC
CASSLLAGGPSSYNEQFF
>-|TRBJ1-2|TRBV6-1|TRBD1
TGTGCCAGCAGTGCCGAACAGGGGGGGTATGGCTACACCTTC
CASSAEQGGYGYTF
>-|TRBJ1-5|TRBV19|-
TGTGCCAGTAGTACCGTAGACGGTAGCAATCAGCCCCAGCATTTT
CASSTVDGSNQPQHF
>-|TRBJ2-3|TRBV27|-
TGTGCCAGCAGTTTAGTGGGGGGCCCAGATACGCAGTATTTT
CASSLVGGPDTQYF
>once|TRBJ2-7|TRBV7-2|-
TGTGCCAGCAGCTTAGACCGTTCCTACGAGCAGTACTTC
CASSLDRSYEQYF
>-|TRBJ2-1|TRBV19|-
TGTGCCAGTAGTGCCTCCGGGCCCTCGGGCTACTACAATGAGCAGTTCTTC
CASSASGPSGYYNEQFF
>-|TRBJ2-7|TRBV11-2|TRBD2
TGTGCCAGCAGAATTAGCGGGAGGGGGAACTCCTACGAGCAGTACTTC
CASRISGRGNSYEQYF
>-|TRBJ2-7|TRBV7-2|TRBD2
TGTGCCAGCAGCTCCGATCCGACTAGCAGCCACGAGCAGTACTTC
CASSSDPTSSHEQYF
>-|TRBJ1-2|TRBV19|-
TGTGCCAGTAGTATAACGGGTCAAGTCTATGGCTACACCTTC
CASSITGQVYGYTF
>-|TRBJ2-2|TRBV7-2|TRBD1
TGTGCCAGCAGCTCTACCGGGACAGGGCCCCCGAACACCGGGGAGCTGTTTTTT
CASSSTGTGPPNTGELFF
>-|TRBJ2-7|TRBV19|TRBD1
TGTGCCAGTAGTCGGGACAGGGGTTACGAGCAGTACTTC
CASSRDRGYEQYF
>-|TRBJ2-5|TRBV10-3|-
TGTGCCATCAGTGACAGGAAAGAGACCCAGTACTTC
CAISDRKETQYF
>-|TRBJ1-1|TRBV28|-
TGTGCCAGCAGTTTAATAGGATGGACTGAAGCTTTCTTT
CASSLIGWTEAFF
>-|TRBJ2-7|TRBV6-1|-
TGTGCCAGCAGTGGCGAAAGACATTCCTACGAGCAGTACTTC
CASSGERHSYEQYF
>-|TRBJ2-3|TRBV9|TRBD2
TGTGCCAGCAGCGCCTATATTCCCGGGACTAGCGGCACAGATACGCAGTATTTT
CASSAYIPGTSGTDTQYF
>-|TRBJ1-2|TRBV5-1|TRBD1
TGCGCCAGCAGCGACCCGACAGGGGAAAGGCTTGGCTACACCTTC
CASSDPTGERLGYTF
>-|TRBJ2-1|TRBV11-2|-
TGTGCCAGCAGCTCTTCGGCGGGGAGCTCCTACAATGAGCAGTTCTTC
CASSSSAGSSYNEQFF
>once|TRBJ2-7|TRBV18|TRBD1
TGTGCCAGCTCACCAGGGACAGGGAAAATTCGAACCTACGAGCAGTACTTC
CASSPGTGKIRTYEQYF
>few|TRBJ1-5|TRBV6-1|-
TGTGCCAGCAGACAGACAGATCAGCCCCAGCATTTT
CASRQTDQPQHF
>-|TRBJ2-5|TRBV19|-
TGTGCCAGTAGTCCTAGACGGCCTTGGGAGACCCAGTACTTC
CASSPRRPWETQYF
>few|TRBJ2-2|TRBV6-5|-
TGTGCCAGCAGTCAGGGATATGGCGGGGAGCTGTTTTTT
CASSQGYGGELFF
>-|TRBJ1-6|TRBV18|TRBD1
TGTGCCAGCTCACCCGGGACAGGGAAAAATAATTCACCCCTCCACTTT
CASSPGTGKNNSPLHF
>-|TRBJ2-2|TRBV6-5|-
TGTGCCAGCAGTTACCGAGGGTTCACCGGGGAGCTGTTTTTT
CASSYRGFTGELFF
>-|TRBJ1-5|TRBV5-6|TRBD1
TGTGCCAGCAGCTTTCGACAGGGGGGAAGGTATAGCAATCAGCCCCAGCATTTT
CASSFRQGGRYSNQPQHF
>-|TRBJ2-1|TRBV9|-
TGTGCCAGCAGCGTAGGGGCGGTTAACAATGAGCAGTTCTTC
CASSVGAVNNEQFF
>-|TRBJ2-7|TRBV25-1|TRBD2
TGTGCCAGCAGTATAGCGGGGCCCTACGAGCAGTACTTC
CASSIAGPYEQYF
>-|TRBJ2-3|TRBV30|-
TGTGCCTGGATGGGTCCCGGCACAGATACGCAGTATTTT
CAWMGPGTDTQYF
>-|TRBJ1-5|TRBV5-5|-
TGTGCCAGCAGCTCAGGGTGGGTCAGCAATCAGCCCCAGCATTTT
CASSSGWVSNQPQHF
>-|TRBJ2-1|TRBV6-5|TRBD2
TGTGCCAGCAGTCAATCTAGCGGTTACAATGAGCAGTTCTTC
CASSQSSGYNEQFF
>-|TRBJ2-7|TRBV7-9|-
TGTGCCAGCAGCCGGGACCTCTCCCCCTACGAGCAGTACTTC
CASSRDLSPYEQYF
>-|TRBJ2-7|TRBV5-1|-
TGCGCCAGCAGCCCCGGGGAGGGGGGGGAGCAGTACTTC
CASSPGEGGEQYF
>-|TRBJ2-7|TRBV28|-
TGTGCCAGCAGTTTAAAGGGCAGGGAGCAGTACTTC
CASSLKGREQYF
>once|TRBJ1-3|TRBV5-1|-
TGCGCCAGCAGCTTCGCAGGGCAAGGAAACACCATATATTTT
CASSFAGQGNTIYF
>-|TRBJ2-3|TRBV6-6|-
TGTGCCAGCAGTTACGATCGAAGCGTTGGCACAGATACGCAGTATTTT
CASSYDRSVGTDTQYF
>-|TRBJ2-3|TRBV19|TRBD2
TGTGCCAGTACCGACCCGGGACTAAGCACAGATACGCAGTATTTT
CASTDPGLSTDTQYF
>-|TRBJ1-4|TRBV7-9|-
TGTGCCAGCAGCTTAGCCAGAACAACTAATGAAAAACTGTTTTTT
CASSLARTTNEKLFF
>-|TRBJ1-2|TRBV30|TRBD1
TGTGCCTCTTATGGAGGGGGCGGCAACGACTATGGCTACACCTTC
CASYGGGGNDYGYTF